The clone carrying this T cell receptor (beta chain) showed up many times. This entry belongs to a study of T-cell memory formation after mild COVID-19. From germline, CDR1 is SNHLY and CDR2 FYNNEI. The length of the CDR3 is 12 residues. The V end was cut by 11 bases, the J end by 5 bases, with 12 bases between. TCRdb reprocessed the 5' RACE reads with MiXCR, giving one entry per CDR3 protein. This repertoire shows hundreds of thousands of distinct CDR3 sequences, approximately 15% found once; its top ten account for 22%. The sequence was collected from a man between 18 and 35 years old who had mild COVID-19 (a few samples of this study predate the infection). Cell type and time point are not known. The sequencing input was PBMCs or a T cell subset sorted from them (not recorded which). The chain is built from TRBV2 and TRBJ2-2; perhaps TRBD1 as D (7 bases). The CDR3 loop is CAGGTETGELFF. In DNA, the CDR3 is TGTGCCGGGGGGACAGAAACCGGGGAGCTGTTTTTT.